These 28 T cell receptor beta chains share one sample of origin, sequenced in a study of T-cell memory formation after mild COVID-19. Via MiXCR, TCRdb re-called the 5' RACE reads, giving one row per CDR3 protein. Here the sample spans approximately 430,000 distinct CDR3 sequences, 20% to 25% being singletons. The sequencing sample was made of PBMCs or a T cell subset sorted from them (not recorded which). The receptors were sampled from an adult woman who had mild COVID-19 (a few samples of this study predate the infection). Cell type and time point are not known.

The J gene is TRBJ2-7, the V gene TRBV24-1, with D uncertain. With 3 bases removed from V and 6 bases from J, the gap between germline ends came to 11 bases. CDR1 is KGHDR and CDR2 is SFDVKD in the germline V gene. This CDR3 region has 13 residues. The CDR3 nucleotides read TGTGCCACCAGTGATCCGGTATGGGCCGAGCAGTACTTC. This encodes CATSDPVWAEQYF.

CDR3 in DNA: TGTGCCAGCAGCTTAGAAGTCTATGGCTACACCTTC. Amino acid sequence: CASSLEVYGYTF. J is TRBJ1-2 and V is TRBV7-9; D is unresolved. This CDR3 contains 12 residues. The V and J ends lost 1 base and 4 bases respectively, with 4 bases between them. CDR1 and CDR2 (germline): SEHNR, FQNEAQ (reference sequence).

The rearrangement joins TRBV29-1 to TRBJ2-7; the match to TRBD1 covers 8 bases. Germline V gene sequence: CDR1 SQVTM, CDR2 ANQGSEA. V shed 4 bases, J shed 3 bases, and the junction held 5 bases outside the gene matches. This CDR3 is built from 13 residues. DNA of the CDR3: TGCAGCGTTGCGACGGACAGGGTCTACGAGCAGTACTTC. Protein: CSVATDRVYEQYF.

The chain employs TRBV27 and TRBJ2-4; D unclear. This CDR3 is built from 17 residues. The ends were cut back, 0 bases at V and 6 bases at J, with 18 bases in the middle. Germline lookup yields CDR1 MNHEY and CDR2 SMNVEV (reference sequence). The CDR3 reads CASSLSKLGISANIQYF. Written as DNA, the CDR3 is TGTGCCAGCAGTTTATCGAAGTTAGGAATATCCGCAAACATTCAGTACTTC.

This clonotype has more than one count but fewer than ten. The V gene is TRBV29-1, the J gene TRBJ2-1, with TRBD2 matching over 11 bases. The CDR3 extends over 16 amino acids. In germline, CDR1 is SQVTM, CDR2 ANQGSEA. The CDR3 reads CSHKGASGGTYNEQFF. The CDR3 DNA is TGCAGTCACAAAGGGGCTAGCGGGGGGACATACAATGAGCAGTTCTTC.

This clonotype was recorded a few times. V gene TRBV18 combines with J gene TRBJ2-1; D not certain. From germline, CDR1 is KGHSH and CDR2 LQKENI. This CDR3 has 15 residues. V gave up 6 bases and J gave up 2 bases, with 14 bases separating them. CDR3 bases: TGTGCCAGCTCCTCATCGTTATCTCCCTACAATGAGCAGTTCTTC. This sequence encodes CASSSSLSPYNEQFF.

The rearrangement uses TRBV19 and TRBJ2-5, with 7 bases lining up with TRBD1. The CDR3 contains 14 residues. CDR1 and CDR2 (germline): LNHDA, SQIVND (reference sequence). V trimming: 5 bases; J trimming: 5 bases; junction bases outside the gene matches: 8. CDR3 in DNA: TGTGCCAGTAGTCGACGACAGGGCGACGAGACCCAGTACTTC. Translating it yields CASSRRQGDETQYF.

This clonotype turned up a few times. V and J are TRBV10-3 and TRBJ2-7; 10 positions agree with TRBD1. CDR3 length equals 17 residues. The germline V gene encodes CDR1 ENHRY and CDR2 SYGVKD. Trimming took 0 bases from V and 4 from J; bases not matched to a gene: 9. DNA of the CDR3: TGTGCCATCAGTGAGTCGCCGGGACAGGGGTTTTTGTACGAGCAGTACTTC. Protein sequence: CAISESPGQGFLYEQYF.

The V gene is TRBV3-1, the J gene TRBJ1-1; D perhaps matches TRBD1 (5 bases). Between the trimmed V and J ends, which lost 3 bases and 6 bases, there was a span of 8 bases. The CDR3 spans 12 residues. Germline CDR1 reads LGHDT; CDR2 reads YNNKEL (reference sequence). The CDR3 reads CASSQGGAEAFF. CDR3 coding DNA: TGTGCCAGCAGCCAGGGAGGGGCTGAAGCTTTCTTT.

The chain is built from TRBV7-8 and TRBJ2-3, with D hard to call. V dropped 6 bases and J dropped 6 bases, with 10 bases sitting between them. CDR3 length equals 12 residues. CDR1 is SGHVS and CDR2 is FQNEAQ in the germline V gene. CDR3 residues: CASRRAWDTQYF. CDR3 in DNA: TGTGCCAGCAGACGAGCCTGGGATACGCAGTATTTT.

The chain carries TRBV10-3 and TRBJ2-3; TRBD2 matches at 10 bases. This CDR3 is built from 16 residues. Germline V gene sequence: CDR1 ENHRY, CDR2 SYGVKD. V gave up 4 bases and J gave up 2 bases; unmatched junction bases: 6. CDR3 sequence (DNA): TGTGCCATCAGTGTATCAAGCGGGAGGGCCACAGATACGCAGTATTTT. It yields the protein CAISVSSGRATDTQYF.

This clonotype was picked up a small number of times. The chain joins TRBV7-2 to TRBJ1-1; 11 bases are shared with TRBD1. Trimming removed 4 bases from V and 4 bases from J; junction bases left unmatched: 5. The CDR3 covers 15 residues. CDR1 SGHTA and CDR2 FQGNSA come from the germline V gene. This CDR3 reads CASSSTGTGGTEAFF. The CDR3 DNA sequence: TGTGCCAGCAGCTCTACCGGGACAGGGGGCACTGAAGCTTTCTTT.

This clonotype has just a few counts. This rearrangement joins TRBV6-2 or TRBV6-3 to TRBJ2-7; 9 bases are a match to TRBD2. Germline V gene sequence: CDR1 MNHEY, CDR2 SVGEGT. The CDR3 covers 15 residues. The V and J ends lost 2 bases and 5 bases, in that order; junction bases with no gene match: 7. The CDR3 reads CASSYAAGGEDEQYF. The DNA of the CDR3 is TGTGCCAGCAGTTACGCAGCGGGAGGTGAGGACGAGCAGTACTTC.

V and J are TRBV4-1 and TRBJ2-3; a weak D match, TRBD1 (5 bases). Germline values: CDR1 MGHRA, CDR2 YSYEKL. V was pared by 1 base and J by 8 bases, with 13 bases between. The CDR3 length is 14 residues. CDR3: CASSQAQASSTQYF. The DNA of the CDR3 is TGCGCCAGCAGCCAAGCACAGGCTAGTTCTACGCAGTATTTT.

The chain couples TRBV18 to TRBJ1-1, with 8 bases identical to TRBD1. V shed 5 bases and J 1 base; nucleotides not matched to a gene: 9. The CDR3 contains 16 residues. Per germline, CDR1 KGHSH and CDR2 LQKENI. Written as DNA, the CDR3 is TGTGCCAGCTCAACCCAGGGGGCGCGTAGGAACACTGAAGCTTTCTTT. Protein: CASSTQGARRNTEAFF.

This clonotype was observed a handful of times. V usage is TRBV6-6 and J usage is TRBJ1-1, with D possibly being TRBD1 (6 bases). V lost 6 bases and J 5 bases, leaving 16 bases between the germline ends. This CDR3 comprises 14 residues. Germline values: CDR1 MNHNY, CDR2 SVGAGI (reference sequence). In DNA form, the CDR3 reads TGTGCCAGCAGCCAAACGGGGGGCTGGACTGAAGCTTTCTTT. Amino acid sequence: CASSQTGGWTEAFF.

This chain joins TRBV4-3 and TRBJ2-7; D perhaps matches TRBD2 (7 bases). The V and J ends lost 0 bases and 0 bases respectively, with 15 bases between them. Germline CDR1 LGHNA, CDR2 YSLEER. The CDR3 has 17 residues. The CDR3 region has the DNA TGCGCCAGCAGCCAAGAGGCGGGGGCCCCGTACTCCTACGAGCAGTACTTC. Amino acids: CASSQEAGAPYSYEQYF.

The chain links TRBV6-5 to TRBJ1-6; perhaps TRBD1 as D (6 bases). CDR1 is MNHEY, CDR2 SVGAGI, per germline. V shed 6 bases and J shed 7 bases, with 19 bases lying between them. This CDR3 is 16 amino acids long. CDR3 sequence: CASRLGGARANSPLHF. The CDR3 DNA reads TGTGCCAGCAGGTTGGGGGGGGCTAGAGCGAATTCACCCCTCCACTTT.

The chain has TRBV27 and TRBJ1-6; 11 positions match TRBD1. The CDR3 extends over 15 amino acids. Losses at the gene ends were 2 bases for V and 6 bases for J; bases not matched to a gene: 0. CDR1 and CDR2 (germline): MNHEY, SMNVEV (reference sequence). The CDR3 spells CASSLGQGANSPLHF. CDR3 nucleotides: TGTGCCAGCAGTTTAGGACAGGGGGCTAATTCACCCCTCCACTTT.

In its sample, this clonotype was seen a few times. The chain combines TRBV5-1 with TRBJ2-7, with D perhaps assigned TRBD1 or TRBD2 (5 bases each). Trimming left V 4 bases short and J 2 bases short, with 13 bases between. CDR1 is SGHRS, CDR2 YFSETQ, per germline. The CDR3 loop spans 14 amino acids. CDR3: CASSDWDGTYEQYF. DNA of the CDR3: TGCGCCAGCAGCGATTGGGACGGAACCTACGAGCAGTACTTC.

This clonotype was counted at least ten times. This rearrangement joins TRBV12-3 or TRBV12-4 to TRBJ2-7; D is perhaps TRBD1 (5 bases). V was clipped by 3 bases and J by 4 bases, with 16 bases between them. CDR3 size: 15 residues. In nucleotides, the CDR3 is TGTGCCAGCAGTTTCGACCCAGGGAAACGGTACGAGCAGTACTTC. Residues: CASSFDPGKRYEQYF.

This chain connects TRBV28 to TRBJ2-5, with 10 nucleotides matching TRBD2. V dropped 6 bases and J dropped 2; count of bases not matched to a gene: 12. The CDR3 consists of 17 residues. Looked up from germline, CDR1 is MDHEN and CDR2 is SYDVKM. The chain's CDR3 is CASRPIAVTSGQETQYF. CDR3 nucleotide sequence: TGTGCCAGCAGACCGATAGCGGTGACTAGCGGGCAAGAGACCCAGTACTTC. The entire variable domain, with the rest obtained from reference TRBV28 and TRBJ2-5, is as follows: DVKVTQSSRYLVKRTGEKVFLECVQDMDHENMFWYRQDPGLGLRLIYFSYDVKMKEKGDIPEGYSVSREKKERFSLILESASTNQTSMYLCASRPIAVTSGQETQYFGPGTRLLVL.

This clonotype was picked up a small number of times. V usage is TRBV12-3 or TRBV12-4 and J usage is TRBJ2-7, with 11 bases matching TRBD2. Losses at the gene ends were 6 bases for V and 9 bases for J; bases not matched to a gene: 10. This CDR3 contains 14 residues. This CDR3 reads CASSTTSGSVRQYF. CDR3 nucleotides: TGTGCCAGCAGCACCACTAGCGGGAGTGTCAGGCAGTACTTC.

The CDR3 loop is CASSLSYRFGEKLFF. Here the CDR3 DNA reads TGTGCCAGCAGTTTATCCTATCGGTTTGGTGAAAAACTGTTTTTT. This chain joins TRBV27 and TRBJ1-4; D gene ambiguous. Deletions cut 0 bases from V and 7 bases from J, with 12 bases between. The germline gives CDR1 MNHEY, CDR2 SMNVEV (reference sequence). The CDR3 loop spans 15 amino acids.

The CDR3 DNA follows: TGTGCCAGCAGTTTTAGCCCCAGCCGCGGACTAGCGGGAGGCCTGTCTGCCGATACGCAGTATTTT. Protein: CASSFSPSRGLAGGLSADTQYF. This rearrangement joins TRBV12-3 or TRBV12-4 to TRBJ2-3; TRBD2 agrees at 14 bases. V was pared by 3 bases and J by 6 bases, with 23 bases of the junction left unmatched. The CDR3 loop spans 22 amino acids.

The chain links TRBV24-1 to TRBJ2-7; D call uncertain. Germline CDR1 is KGHDR and CDR2 is SFDVKD. The length of the CDR3 is 14 residues. V dropped 9 bases and J dropped 6 bases, with 20 bases sitting between them. The CDR3 loop is CATPLDLWPCEQYF. As DNA, the CDR3 is TGTGCCACCCCTCTGGACCTCTGGCCTTGCGAGCAGTACTTC.

In DNA form, the CDR3 reads TGTGCCAGCAGTTTAAGCCAGTTGACCGGGGAGCTGTTTTTT. It yields the protein CASSLSQLTGELFF. The chain is built from TRBV12-3 or TRBV12-4 and TRBJ2-2, with D uncertain. The CDR3 is 14 amino acids. The V end was cut by 2 bases, the J end by 5 bases, with 9 bases between.

This clonotype was seen only a few times. V gene TRBV5-1 combines with J gene TRBJ2-7; 10 nucleotides match TRBD1. Trimming took 2 bases from V and 5 from J; bases not matched to a gene: 4. Per germline, CDR1 SGHRS and CDR2 YFSETQ. The CDR3 covers 14 residues. CDR3 in amino acids: CASSLTGTGDEQYF. CDR3 nucleotide sequence: TGCGCCAGCAGCTTAACCGGGACAGGGGACGAGCAGTACTTC.